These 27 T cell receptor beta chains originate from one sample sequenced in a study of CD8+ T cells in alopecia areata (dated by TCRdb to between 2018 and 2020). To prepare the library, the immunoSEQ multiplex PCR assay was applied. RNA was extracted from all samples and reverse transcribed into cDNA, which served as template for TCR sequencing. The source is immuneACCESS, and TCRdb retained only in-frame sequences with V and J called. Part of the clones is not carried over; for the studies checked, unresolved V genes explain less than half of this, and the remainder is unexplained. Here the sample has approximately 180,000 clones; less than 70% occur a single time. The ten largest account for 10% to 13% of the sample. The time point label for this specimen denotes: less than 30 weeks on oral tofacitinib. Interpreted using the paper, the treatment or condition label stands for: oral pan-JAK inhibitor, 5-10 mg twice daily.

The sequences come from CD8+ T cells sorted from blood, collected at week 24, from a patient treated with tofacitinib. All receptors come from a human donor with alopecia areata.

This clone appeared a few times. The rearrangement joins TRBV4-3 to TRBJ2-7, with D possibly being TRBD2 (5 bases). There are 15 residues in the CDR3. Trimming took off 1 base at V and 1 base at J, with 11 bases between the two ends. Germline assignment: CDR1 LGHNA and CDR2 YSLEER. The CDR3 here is CASSQGAAFSYEQYF. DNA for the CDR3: TGCGCCAGCAGCCAAGGAGCGGCCTTTTCCTACGAGCAGTACTTC.

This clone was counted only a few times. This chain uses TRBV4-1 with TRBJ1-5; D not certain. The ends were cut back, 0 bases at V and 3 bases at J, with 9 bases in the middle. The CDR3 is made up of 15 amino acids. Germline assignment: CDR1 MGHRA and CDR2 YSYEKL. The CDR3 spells CASSQEESTNQPQHF. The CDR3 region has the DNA TGCGCCAGCAGCCAAGAGGAGTCAACCAATCAGCCCCAGCATTTT.

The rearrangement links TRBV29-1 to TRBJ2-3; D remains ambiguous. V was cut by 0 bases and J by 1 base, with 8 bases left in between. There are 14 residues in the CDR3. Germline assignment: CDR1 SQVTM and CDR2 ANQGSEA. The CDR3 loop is CSVEDLTGTDTQYF. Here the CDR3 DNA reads TGCAGCGTTGAAGATCTTACGGGCACAGATACGCAGTATTTT.

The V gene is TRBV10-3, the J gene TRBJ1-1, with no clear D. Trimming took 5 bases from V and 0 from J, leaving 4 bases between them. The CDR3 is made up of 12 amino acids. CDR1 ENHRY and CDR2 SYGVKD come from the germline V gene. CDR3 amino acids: CAISHMNTEAFF. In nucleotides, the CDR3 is TGTGCCATCAGTCATATGAACACTGAAGCTTTCTTT.

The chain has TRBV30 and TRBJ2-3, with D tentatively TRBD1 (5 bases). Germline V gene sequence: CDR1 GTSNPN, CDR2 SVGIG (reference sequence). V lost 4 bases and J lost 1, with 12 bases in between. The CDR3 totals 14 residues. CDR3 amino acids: CAWNRQQGTDTQYF. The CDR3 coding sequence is TGTGCCTGGAACCGACAGCAGGGCACAGATACGCAGTATTTT.

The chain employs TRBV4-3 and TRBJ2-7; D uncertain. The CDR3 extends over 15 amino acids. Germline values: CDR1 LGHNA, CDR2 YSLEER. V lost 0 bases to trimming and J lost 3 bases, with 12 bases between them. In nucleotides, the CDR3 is TGCGCCAGCAGCCAAGACCCAGGTTCGTTCTACGAGCAGTACTTC. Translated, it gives CASSQDPGSFYEQYF.

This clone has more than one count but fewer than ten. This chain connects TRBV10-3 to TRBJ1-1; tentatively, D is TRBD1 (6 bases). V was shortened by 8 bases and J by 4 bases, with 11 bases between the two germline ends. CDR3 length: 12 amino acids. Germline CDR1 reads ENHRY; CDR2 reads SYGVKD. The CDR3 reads CAIAGHLTEAFF. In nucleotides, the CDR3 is TGTGCCATCGCGGGACACCTCACTGAAGCTTTCTTT.

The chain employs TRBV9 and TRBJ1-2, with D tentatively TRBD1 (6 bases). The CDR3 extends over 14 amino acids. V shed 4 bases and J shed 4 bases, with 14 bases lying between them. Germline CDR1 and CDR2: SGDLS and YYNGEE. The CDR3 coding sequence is TGTGCCAGCAGCACCTCCACAGGGACCTATGGCTACACCTTC. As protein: CASSTSTGTYGYTF.

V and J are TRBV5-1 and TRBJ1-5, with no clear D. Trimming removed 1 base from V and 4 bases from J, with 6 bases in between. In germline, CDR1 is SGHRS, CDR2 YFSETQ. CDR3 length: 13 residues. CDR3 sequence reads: CASSLSFNQPQHF. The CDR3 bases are TGCGCCAGCAGCTTGTCTTTTAATCAGCCCCAGCATTTT.

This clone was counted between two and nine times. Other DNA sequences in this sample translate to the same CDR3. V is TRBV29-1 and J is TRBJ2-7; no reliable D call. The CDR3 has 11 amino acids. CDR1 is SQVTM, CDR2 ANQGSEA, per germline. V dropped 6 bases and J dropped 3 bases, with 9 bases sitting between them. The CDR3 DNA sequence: TGCAGCGTGGAATCAAACTACGAGCAGTACTTC. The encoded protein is CSVESNYEQYF.

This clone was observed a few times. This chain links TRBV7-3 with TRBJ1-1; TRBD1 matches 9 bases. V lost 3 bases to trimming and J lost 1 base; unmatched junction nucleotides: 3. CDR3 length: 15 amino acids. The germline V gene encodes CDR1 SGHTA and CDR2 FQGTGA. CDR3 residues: CASSLTGGGNTEAFF. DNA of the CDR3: TGTGCCAGCAGCTTGACAGGGGGAGGGAACACTGAAGCTTTCTTT.

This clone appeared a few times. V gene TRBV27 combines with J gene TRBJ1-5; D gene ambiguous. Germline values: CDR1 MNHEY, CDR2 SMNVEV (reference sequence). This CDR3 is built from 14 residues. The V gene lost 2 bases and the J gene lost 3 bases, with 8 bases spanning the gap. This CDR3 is CASSLTVYNQPQHF. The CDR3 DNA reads TGTGCCAGCAGTTTAACTGTCTACAATCAGCCCCAGCATTTT.

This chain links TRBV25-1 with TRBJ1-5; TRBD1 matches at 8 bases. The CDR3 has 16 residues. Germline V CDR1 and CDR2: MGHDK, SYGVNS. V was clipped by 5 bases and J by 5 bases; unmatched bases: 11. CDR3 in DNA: TGTGCCAGCAGTTTAGGTCAGGGGGCGCGAGATCAGCCCCAGCATTTT. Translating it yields CASSLGQGARDQPQHF.

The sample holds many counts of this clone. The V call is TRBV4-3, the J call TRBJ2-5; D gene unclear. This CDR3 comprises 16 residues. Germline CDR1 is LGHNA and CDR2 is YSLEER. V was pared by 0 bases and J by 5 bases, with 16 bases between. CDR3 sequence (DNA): TGCGCCAGCAGCCAAGAGGAAGGCAGTGCATGGGAGACCCAGTACTTC. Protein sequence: CASSQEEGSAWETQYF.

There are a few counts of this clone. In nucleotides, the CDR3 is TGTGCCAGCCCCGCGGACAGGGGGCAGTCCTACAATGAGCAGTTCTTC. It codes for CASPADRGQSYNEQFF. This chain joins TRBV2 and TRBJ2-1; 11 nucleotides agree with TRBD1. The CDR3 is made up of 16 amino acids. Germline V gene data show CDR1 as SNHLY and CDR2 as FYNNEI. V shed 8 bases and J 1 base; nucleotides not matched to a gene: 7.

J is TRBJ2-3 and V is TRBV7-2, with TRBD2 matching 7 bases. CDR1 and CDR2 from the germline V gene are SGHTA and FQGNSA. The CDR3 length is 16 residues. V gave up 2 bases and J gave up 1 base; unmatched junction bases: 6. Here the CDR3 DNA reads TGTGCCAGCAGCTTAAGGTCGACTAGCCGCACAGATACGCAGTATTTT. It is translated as CASSLRSTSRTDTQYF.

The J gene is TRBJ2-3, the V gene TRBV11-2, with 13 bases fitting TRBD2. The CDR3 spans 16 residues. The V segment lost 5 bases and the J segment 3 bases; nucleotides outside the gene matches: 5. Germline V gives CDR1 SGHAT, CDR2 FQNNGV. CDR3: CASSLRTSGGTDTQYF. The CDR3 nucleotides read TGTGCCAGCAGCCTCCGGACTAGCGGGGGTACAGATACGCAGTATTTT.

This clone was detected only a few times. The CDR3 reads CASSFNRAGNTEAFF. CDR3 DNA: TGTGCCAGCAGCTTTAACAGGGCAGGGAACACTGAAGCTTTCTTT. This chain joins TRBV5-4 and TRBJ1-1, with D perhaps TRBD1 (6 bases). Germline lookup yields CDR1 SGHNT and CDR2 YYREEE (reference sequence). The CDR3 sequence is 15 residues long. The V and J ends lost 2 bases and 1 base respectively, with 12 bases between them.

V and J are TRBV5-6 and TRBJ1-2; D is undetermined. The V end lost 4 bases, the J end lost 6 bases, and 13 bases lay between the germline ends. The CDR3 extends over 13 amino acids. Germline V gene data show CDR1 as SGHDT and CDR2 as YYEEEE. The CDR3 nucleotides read TGTGCCAGCAGCAGGAGGGAAGTCCATGGCTACACCTTC. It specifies CASSRREVHGYTF.

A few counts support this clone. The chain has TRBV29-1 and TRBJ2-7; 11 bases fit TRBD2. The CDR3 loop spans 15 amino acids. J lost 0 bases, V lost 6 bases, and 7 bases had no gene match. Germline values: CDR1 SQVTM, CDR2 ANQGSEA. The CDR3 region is CSVGLAGRPSYEQYF. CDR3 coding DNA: TGCAGCGTAGGACTAGCGGGCCGACCCTCCTACGAGCAGTACTTC.

The CDR3 sequence is CASSPKSTLRDRAYEQYF. The CDR3 nucleotides read TGTGCCAGCAGCCCAAAATCTACGCTCCGGGACAGAGCCTACGAGCAGTACTTC. The chain employs TRBV7-9 and TRBJ2-7; 7 bases agree with TRBD1. The ends lost 5 bases at V and 2 bases at J; junction bases unmatched: 18. The CDR3 is 18 amino acids. Germline V gene sequence: CDR1 SEHNR, CDR2 FQNEAQ (reference sequence). The variable domain in full, completed from reference TRBV7-9 and TRBJ2-7, reads DTGVSQNPRHKITKRGQNVTFRCDPISEHNRLYWYRQTLGQGPEFLTYFQNEAQLEKSRLLSDRFSAERPKGSFSTLEIQRTEQGDSAMYLCASSPKSTLRDRAYEQYFGPGTRLTVT.

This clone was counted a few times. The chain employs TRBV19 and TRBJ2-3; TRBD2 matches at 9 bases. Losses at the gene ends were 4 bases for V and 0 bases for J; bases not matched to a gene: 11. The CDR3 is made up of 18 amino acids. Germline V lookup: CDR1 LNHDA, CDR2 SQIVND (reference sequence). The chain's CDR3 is CASSSGPTSGHSTDTQYF. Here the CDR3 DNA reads TGTGCCAGTAGTAGTGGTCCCACTAGCGGGCATAGCACAGATACGCAGTATTTT.

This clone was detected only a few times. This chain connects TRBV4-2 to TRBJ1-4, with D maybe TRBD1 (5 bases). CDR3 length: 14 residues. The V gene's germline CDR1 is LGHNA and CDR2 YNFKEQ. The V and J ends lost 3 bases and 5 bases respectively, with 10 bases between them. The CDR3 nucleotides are TGTGCCAGCAGCCATCCCGACAGAAATGAAAAACTGTTTTTT. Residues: CASSHPDRNEKLFF.

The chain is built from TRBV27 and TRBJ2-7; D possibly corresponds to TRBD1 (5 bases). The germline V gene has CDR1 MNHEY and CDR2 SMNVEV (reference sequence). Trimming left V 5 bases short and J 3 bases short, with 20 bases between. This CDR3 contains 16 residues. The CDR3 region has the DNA TGTGCCAGCAGTCCGTCCAATGGGGCACTCCTCTACGAGCAGTACTTC. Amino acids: CASSPSNGALLYEQYF.

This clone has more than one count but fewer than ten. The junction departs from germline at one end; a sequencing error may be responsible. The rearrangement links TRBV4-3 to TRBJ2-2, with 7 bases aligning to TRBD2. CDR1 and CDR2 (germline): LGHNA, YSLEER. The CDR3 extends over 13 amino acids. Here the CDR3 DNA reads TGCGCCAGCAGCCAAGCCACACGGGGGGATCTGTTTTTT. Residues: CASSQATRGDLFF.

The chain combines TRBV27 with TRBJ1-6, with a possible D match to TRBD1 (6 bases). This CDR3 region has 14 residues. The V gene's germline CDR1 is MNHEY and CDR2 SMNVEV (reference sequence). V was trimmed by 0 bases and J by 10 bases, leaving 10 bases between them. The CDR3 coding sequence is TGTGCCAGCAGTTTATCACAGGGTTTGTCACCCCTCCACTTT. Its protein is CASSLSQGLSPLHF.

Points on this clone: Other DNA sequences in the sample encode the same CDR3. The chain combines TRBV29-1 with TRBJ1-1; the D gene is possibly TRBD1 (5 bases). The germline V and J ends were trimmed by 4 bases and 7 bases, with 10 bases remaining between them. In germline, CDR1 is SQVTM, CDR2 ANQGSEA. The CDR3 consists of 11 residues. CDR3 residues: CSVAGDSEAFF. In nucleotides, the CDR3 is TGCAGCGTTGCGGGCGACAGTGAAGCTTTCTTT. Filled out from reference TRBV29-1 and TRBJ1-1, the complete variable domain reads SAVISQKPSRDICQRGTSLTIQCQVDSQVTMMFWYRQQPGQSLTLIATANQGSEATYESGFVIDKFPISRPNLTFSTLTVSNMSPEDSSIYLCSVAGDSEAFFGQGTRLTVV.